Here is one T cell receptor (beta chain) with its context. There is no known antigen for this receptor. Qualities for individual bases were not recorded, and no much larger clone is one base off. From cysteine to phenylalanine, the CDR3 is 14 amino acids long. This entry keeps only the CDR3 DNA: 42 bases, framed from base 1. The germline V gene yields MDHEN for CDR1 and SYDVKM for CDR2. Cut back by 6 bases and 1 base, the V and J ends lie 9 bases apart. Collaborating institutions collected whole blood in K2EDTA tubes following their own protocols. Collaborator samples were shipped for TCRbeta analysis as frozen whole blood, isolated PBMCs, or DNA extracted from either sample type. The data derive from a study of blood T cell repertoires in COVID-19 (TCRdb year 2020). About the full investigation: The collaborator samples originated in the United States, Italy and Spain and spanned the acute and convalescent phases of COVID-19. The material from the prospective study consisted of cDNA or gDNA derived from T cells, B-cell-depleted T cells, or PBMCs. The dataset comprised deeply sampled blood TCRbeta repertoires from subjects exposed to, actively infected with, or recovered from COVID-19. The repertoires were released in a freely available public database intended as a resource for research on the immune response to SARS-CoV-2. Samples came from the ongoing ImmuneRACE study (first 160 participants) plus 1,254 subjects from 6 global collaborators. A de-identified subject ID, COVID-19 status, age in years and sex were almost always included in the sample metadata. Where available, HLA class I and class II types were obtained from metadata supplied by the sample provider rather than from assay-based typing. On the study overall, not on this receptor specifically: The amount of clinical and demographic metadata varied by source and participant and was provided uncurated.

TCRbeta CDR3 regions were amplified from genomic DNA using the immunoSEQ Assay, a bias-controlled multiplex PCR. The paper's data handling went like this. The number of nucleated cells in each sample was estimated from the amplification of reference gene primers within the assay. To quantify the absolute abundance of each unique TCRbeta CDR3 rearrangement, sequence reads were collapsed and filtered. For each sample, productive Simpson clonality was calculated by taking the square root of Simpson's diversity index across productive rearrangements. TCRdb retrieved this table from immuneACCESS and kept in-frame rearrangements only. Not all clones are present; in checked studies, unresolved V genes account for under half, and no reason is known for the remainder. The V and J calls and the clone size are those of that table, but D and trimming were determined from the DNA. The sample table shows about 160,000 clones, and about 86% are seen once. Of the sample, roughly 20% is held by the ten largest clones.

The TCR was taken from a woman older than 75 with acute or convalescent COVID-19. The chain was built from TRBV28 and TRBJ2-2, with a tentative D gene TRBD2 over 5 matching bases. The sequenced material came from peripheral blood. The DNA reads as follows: TGTGCCAGCAGGAAAGGGAGGAACACCGGGGAGCTGTTTTTT. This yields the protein CASRKGRNTGELFF.